What follows are 6 T cell receptor beta chains derived from one specimen sequenced in a study of T cell responses to AZD1222 COVID-19 vaccine. Profiled with immunoSEQ multiplex PCR; TCRdb holds only in-frame clones, not every one. This sample has about 120,000 clones, with 80% to 90% found just once. Sequences were derived from peripheral blood, sampled on day 0 of AZD1222 vaccination. These receptors were taken from an adult in good health.

This clone showed up just once. The rearrangement joins TRBV14 to TRBJ1-6; 10 bases line up with TRBD1. CDR1 SGHDN and CDR2 FVKESK come from the germline V gene. The CDR3 runs to 16 residues. The ends lost 1 base at V and 4 bases at J; junction bases unmatched: 1. CDR3 protein: CASSQGDRGYNSPLHF. DNA for the CDR3: TGTGCCAGCAGCCAAGGGGACAGGGGTTATAATTCACCCCTCCACTTT.

The chain couples TRBV9 to TRBJ2-2; perhaps D is TRBD1 or TRBD2 (5 bases each). Germline-derived CDR1 and CDR2 are SGDLS and YYNGEE. This CDR3 is 16 amino acids long. Between the trimmed V and J ends, which lost 4 bases and 6 bases, there was a span of 19 bases. The CDR3 reads CASSRAGTQTPGELFF. The CDR3 nucleotides are TGTGCCAGCAGCCGAGCCGGGACCCAAACCCCCGGGGAGCTGTTTTTT.

CDR3 sequence reads: CASSPRQGESGIYEQYF. CDR3 sequence (DNA): TGTGCCAGCAGCCCTAGACAGGGAGAAAGTGGGATCTACGAGCAGTACTTC. The chain couples TRBV7-8 to TRBJ2-7; 7 bases are shared with TRBD1. Germline CDR1 and CDR2: SGHVS and FQNEAQ. Trimming cost V 5 bases and J 3 bases; bases outside gene matches: 16. This CDR3 is 17 amino acids long.

This chain links TRBV7-6 with TRBJ1-6, with D unclear. Trimming took off 4 bases at V and 5 bases at J, with 9 bases between the two ends. The CDR3 totals 14 residues. Germline CDR1 reads SGHVS; CDR2 reads FNYEAQ. The CDR3 bases are TGTGCCAGCAGCTCCCGGGGAAATAATTCACCCCTCCACTTT. Translating gives CASSSRGNNSPLHF.

This chain uses TRBV7-3 with TRBJ2-3; unclear D gene. Between the trimmed V and J ends, which lost 3 bases and 1 base, there was a span of 8 bases. CDR3 length equals 14 residues. Germline values: CDR1 SGHTA, CDR2 FQGTGA. The DNA for the CDR3 is TGTGCCAGCAGCTTCCGAAGACGCACAGATACGCAGTATTTT. As protein: CASSFRRRTDTQYF.

This clone occurred once. The chain uses TRBV11-2 and TRBJ1-1; D not resolved. Trimming cost V 4 bases and J 4 bases, with 13 bases left between them. This CDR3 region has 14 residues. The V gene's germline CDR1 is SGHAT and CDR2 FQNNGV. CDR3 loop: CASSSPTVGTEAFF. CDR3 bases: TGTGCCAGCAGCTCCCCGACGGTGGGCACTGAAGCTTTCTTT. Based on the CDR3 plus reference TRBV11-2 and TRBJ1-1, the full variable domain is EAGVAQSPRYKIIEKRQSVAFWCNPISGHATLYWYQQILGQGPKLLIQFQNNGVVDDSQLPKDRFSAERLKGVDSTLKIQPAKLEDSAVYLCASSSPTVGTEAFFGQGTRLTVV.